The present T cell receptor beta chain was sequenced within a study of regulatory T cells in long-lasting Graves disease. CDR3 length: 17 residues. The ends lost 1 base at V and 3 bases at J; junction bases unmatched: 7. Germline CDR1 is SEHNR and CDR2 is FQNEAQ (reference sequence). Time point defined: newly diagnosed GD, antithyroid drugs for less than 3 months. Making the TCR library involved RNA that had been extracted from PBMCs. With iRepertoire HTBI primers and Arm-PCR of CDR3 regions, TCR beta libraries were built. One entry per CDR3 protein results from TCRdb running MiXCR on the multiplex PCR reads. This table holds about 320,000 distinct CDR3 sequences, under 20% found once.

The receptor's source is a female donor with Graves disease. The V and J genes are TRBV7-9 and TRBJ2-5; TRBD1 aligns across 11 bases. The sample in question was peripheral blood mononuclear cells (PBMCs), obtained at new diagnosis, from a patient treated with antithyroid drugs. For the CDR3, the DNA is TGTGCCAGCAGCTTAGTAGGACAGGGGGCAGGGGAAGAGACCCAGTACTTC. It codes for CASSLVGQGAGEETQYF.